Sequencing of this TCR beta chain was carried out in a study of blood T cell repertoires in COVID-19. Under the authors' procedure: Counts of nucleated cells, estimated from reference gene primer amplification, were obtained. Data came from immunoSEQ multiplex PCR; TCRdb stores just in-frame clones and leaves some out. V, J and clone size are those of that table, while D and trimming were read from the DNA. The table lists about 280,000 clones, around 87% of them singletons, with 1.5% to 2% in the top ten. Which cohort a participant joined came from the clinical history participants gave. V was pared by 3 bases and J by 3 bases, with 15 bases between. The CDR3 has 15 residues. Germline lookup yields CDR1 MNHEY and CDR2 SVGAGI.

The TCR sequence derives from a woman aged 18-29 years with acute COVID-19. Sample: PBMCs or T cells enriched from blood (not recorded which). J is TRBJ2-7 and V is TRBV6-5; D may be TRBD1 (5 bases). CDR3 coding DNA: TGTGCCAGCAGTTATGGGGCAGGGATGGACTACGAGCAGTACTTC. Its translation: CASSYGAGMDYEQYF.